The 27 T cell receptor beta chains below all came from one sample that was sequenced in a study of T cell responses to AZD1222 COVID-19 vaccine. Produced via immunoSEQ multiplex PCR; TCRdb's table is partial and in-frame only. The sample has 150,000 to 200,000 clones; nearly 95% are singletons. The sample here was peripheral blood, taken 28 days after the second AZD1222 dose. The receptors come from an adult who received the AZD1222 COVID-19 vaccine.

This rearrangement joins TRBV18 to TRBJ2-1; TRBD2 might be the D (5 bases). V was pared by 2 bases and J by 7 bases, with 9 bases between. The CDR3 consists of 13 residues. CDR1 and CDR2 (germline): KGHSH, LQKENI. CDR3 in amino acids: CASSPGIANEQFF. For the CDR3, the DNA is TGTGCCAGCTCACCAGGGATAGCGAATGAGCAGTTCTTC.

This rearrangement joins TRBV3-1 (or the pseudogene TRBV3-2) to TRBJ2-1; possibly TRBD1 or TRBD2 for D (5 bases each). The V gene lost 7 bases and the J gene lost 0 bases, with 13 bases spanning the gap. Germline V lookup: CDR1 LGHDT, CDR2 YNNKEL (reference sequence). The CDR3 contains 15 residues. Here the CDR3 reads CASTKWGSSYNEQFF. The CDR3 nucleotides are TGTGCCAGCACCAAATGGGGGAGCTCCTACAATGAGCAGTTCTTC.

The CDR3, as DNA: TGTGCCAGCAGTGAAGGGCAGCAACATGGCTACACCTTC. Protein sequence: CASSEGQQHGYTF. The genes are TRBV2 and TRBJ1-2, with D unresolved. The germline V gene encodes CDR1 SNHLY and CDR2 FYNNEI. With 1 base removed from V and 6 bases from J, the gap between germline ends came to 9 bases. This CDR3 comprises 13 residues.

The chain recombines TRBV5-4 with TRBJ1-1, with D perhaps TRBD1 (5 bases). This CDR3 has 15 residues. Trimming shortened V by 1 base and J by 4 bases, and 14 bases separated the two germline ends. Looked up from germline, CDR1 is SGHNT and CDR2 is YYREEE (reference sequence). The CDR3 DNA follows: TGTGCCAGCAGCTTGTCCTTTGGGGGGAGCACTGAAGCTTTCTTT. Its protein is CASSLSFGGSTEAFF.

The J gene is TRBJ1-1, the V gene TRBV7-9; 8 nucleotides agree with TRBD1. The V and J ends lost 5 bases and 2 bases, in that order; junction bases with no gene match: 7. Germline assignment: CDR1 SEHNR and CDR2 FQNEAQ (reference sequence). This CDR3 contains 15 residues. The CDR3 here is CASSPQTGANTEAFF. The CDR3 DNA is TGTGCCAGCAGCCCTCAGACAGGGGCCAACACTGAAGCTTTCTTT.

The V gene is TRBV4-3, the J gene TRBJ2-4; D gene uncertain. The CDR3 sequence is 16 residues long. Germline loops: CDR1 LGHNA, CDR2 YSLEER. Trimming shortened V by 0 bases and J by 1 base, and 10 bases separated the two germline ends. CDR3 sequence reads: CASSQEGWVAKNIQYF. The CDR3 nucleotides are TGCGCCAGCAGCCAAGAGGGGTGGGTGGCCAAAAACATTCAGTACTTC.

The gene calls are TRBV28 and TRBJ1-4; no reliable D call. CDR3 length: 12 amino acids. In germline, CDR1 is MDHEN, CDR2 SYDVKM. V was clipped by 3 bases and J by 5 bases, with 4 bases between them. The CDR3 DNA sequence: TGTGCCAGCAGTTTTCTGAATGAAAAACTGTTTTTT. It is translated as CASSFLNEKLFF.

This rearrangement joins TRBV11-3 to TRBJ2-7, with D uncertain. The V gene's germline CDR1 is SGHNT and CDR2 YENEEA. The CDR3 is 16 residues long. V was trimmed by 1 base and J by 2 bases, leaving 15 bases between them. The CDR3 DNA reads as TGTGCCAGCAGCTTAGTTCCCCGGACCGAGACCTACGAGCAGTACTTC. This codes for CASSLVPRTETYEQYF.

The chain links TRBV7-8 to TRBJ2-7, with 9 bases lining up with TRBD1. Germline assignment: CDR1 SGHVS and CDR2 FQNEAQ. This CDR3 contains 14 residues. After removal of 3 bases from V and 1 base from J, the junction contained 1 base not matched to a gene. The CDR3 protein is CASSFGQGSYEQYF. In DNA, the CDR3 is TGTGCCAGCAGCTTCGGACAGGGGTCCTACGAGCAGTACTTC.

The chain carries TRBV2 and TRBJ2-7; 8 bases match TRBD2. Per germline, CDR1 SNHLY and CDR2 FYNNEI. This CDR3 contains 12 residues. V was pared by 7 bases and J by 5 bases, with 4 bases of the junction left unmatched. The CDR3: CASKGLEDEQYF. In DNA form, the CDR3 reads TGTGCCAGCAAGGGACTAGAAGACGAGCAGTACTTC.

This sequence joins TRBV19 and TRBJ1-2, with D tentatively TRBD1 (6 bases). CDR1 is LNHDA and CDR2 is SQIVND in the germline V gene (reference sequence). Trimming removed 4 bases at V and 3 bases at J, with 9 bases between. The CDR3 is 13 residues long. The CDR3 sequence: CASSTDRYYGYTF. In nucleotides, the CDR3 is TGTGCCAGTAGTACTGACAGGTACTATGGCTACACCTTC.

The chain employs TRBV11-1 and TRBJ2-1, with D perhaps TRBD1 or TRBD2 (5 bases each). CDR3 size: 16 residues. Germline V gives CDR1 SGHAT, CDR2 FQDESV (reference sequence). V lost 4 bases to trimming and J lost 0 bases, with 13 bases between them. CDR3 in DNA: TGTGCCAGCAGCTCGTCCGGGACGGTCTCCTACAATGAGCAGTTCTTC. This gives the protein CASSSSGTVSYNEQFF.

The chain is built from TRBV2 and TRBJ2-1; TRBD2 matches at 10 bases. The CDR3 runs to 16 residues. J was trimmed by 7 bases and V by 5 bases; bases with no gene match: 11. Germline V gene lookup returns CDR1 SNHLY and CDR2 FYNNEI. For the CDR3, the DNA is TGTGCCAGCAGTTTGGTGGGAGCGGGAGGGCAGAATGAGCAGTTCTTC. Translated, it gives CASSLVGAGGQNEQFF. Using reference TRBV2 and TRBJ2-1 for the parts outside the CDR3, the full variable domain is EPEVTQTPSHQVTQMGQEVILRCVPISNHLYFYWYRQILGQKVEFLVSFYNNEISEKSEIFDDQFSVERPDGSNFTLKIRSTKLEDSAMYFCASSLVGAGGQNEQFFGPGTRLTVL.

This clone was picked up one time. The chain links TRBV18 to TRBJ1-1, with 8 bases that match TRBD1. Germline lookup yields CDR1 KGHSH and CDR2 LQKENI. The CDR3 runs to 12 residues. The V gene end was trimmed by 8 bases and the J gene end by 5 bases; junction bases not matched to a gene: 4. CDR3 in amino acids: CASATGGTEAFF. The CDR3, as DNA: TGTGCCAGCGCCACAGGGGGGACTGAAGCTTTCTTT. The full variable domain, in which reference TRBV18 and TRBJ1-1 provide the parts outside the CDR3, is NAGVMQNPRHLVRRRGQEARLRCSPMKGHSHVYWYRQLPEEGLKFMVYLQKENIIDESGMPKERFSAEFPKEGPSILRIQQVVRGDSAAYFCASATGGTEAFFGQGTRLTVV.

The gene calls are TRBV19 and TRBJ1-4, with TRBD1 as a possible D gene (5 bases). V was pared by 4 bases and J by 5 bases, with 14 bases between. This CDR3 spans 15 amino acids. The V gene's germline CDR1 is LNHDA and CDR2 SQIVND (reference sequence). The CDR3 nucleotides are TGTGCCAGTAGTACCCTCGGGGGTTCGAATGAAAAACTGTTTTTT. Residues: CASSTLGGSNEKLFF.

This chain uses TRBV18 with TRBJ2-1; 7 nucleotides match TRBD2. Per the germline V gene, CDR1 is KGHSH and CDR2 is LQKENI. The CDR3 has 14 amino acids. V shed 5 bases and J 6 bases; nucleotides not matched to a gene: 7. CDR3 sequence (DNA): TGTGCCAGCTCAAGGACTAGTGCGGGCAATGAGCAGTTCTTC. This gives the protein CASSRTSAGNEQFF.

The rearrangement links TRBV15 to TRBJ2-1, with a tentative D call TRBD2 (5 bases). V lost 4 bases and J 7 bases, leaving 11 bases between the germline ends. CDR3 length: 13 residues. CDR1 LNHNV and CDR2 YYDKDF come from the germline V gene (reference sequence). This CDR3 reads CATSNPDLNEQFF. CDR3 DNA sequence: TGTGCCACCAGCAACCCGGACTTGAATGAGCAGTTCTTC.

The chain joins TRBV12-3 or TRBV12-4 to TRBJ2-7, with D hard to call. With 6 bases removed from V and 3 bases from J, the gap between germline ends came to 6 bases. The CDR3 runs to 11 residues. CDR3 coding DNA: TGTGCCAGCAGCGATCACTACGAGCAGTACTTC. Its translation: CASSDHYEQYF.

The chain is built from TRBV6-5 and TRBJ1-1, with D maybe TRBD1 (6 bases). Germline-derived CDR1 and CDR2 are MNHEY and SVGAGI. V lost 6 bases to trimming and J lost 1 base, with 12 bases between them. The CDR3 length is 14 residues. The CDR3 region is CASRPGDPNTEAFF. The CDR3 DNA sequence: TGTGCCAGCAGGCCAGGGGATCCGAACACTGAAGCTTTCTTT.

The CDR3 DNA follows: TGTGCCAGCGCCGACAACACCTATGGCTACACCTTC. This encodes CASADNTYGYTF. V is TRBV28 and J is TRBJ1-2; no firm D call. Trimming removed 8 bases from V and 4 bases from J, with 11 bases in between. The CDR3 consists of 12 residues. From germline, CDR1 is MDHEN and CDR2 SYDVKM.

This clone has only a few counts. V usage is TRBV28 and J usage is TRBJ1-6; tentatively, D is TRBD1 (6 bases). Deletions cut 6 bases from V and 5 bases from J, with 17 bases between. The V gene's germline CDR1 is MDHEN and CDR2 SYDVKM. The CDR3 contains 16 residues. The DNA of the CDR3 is TGTGCCAGCAGCCCAGACAGGCGGCCCAATAATTCACCCCTCCACTTT. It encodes CASSPDRRPNNSPLHF.

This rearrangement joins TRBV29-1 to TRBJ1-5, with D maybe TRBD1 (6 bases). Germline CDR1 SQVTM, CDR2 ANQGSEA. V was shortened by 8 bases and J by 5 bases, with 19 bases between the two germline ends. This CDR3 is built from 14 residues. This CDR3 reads CSIAEGHDHQPQHF. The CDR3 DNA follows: TGCAGCATCGCTGAGGGACACGACCATCAGCCCCAGCATTTT.

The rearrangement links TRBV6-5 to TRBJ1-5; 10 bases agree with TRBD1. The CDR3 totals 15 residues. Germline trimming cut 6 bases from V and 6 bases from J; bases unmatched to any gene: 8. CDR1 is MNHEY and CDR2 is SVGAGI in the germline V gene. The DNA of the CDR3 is TGTGCCAGCAGCCTAGGACAGGGGGTTAGTCAGCCCCAGCATTTT. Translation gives CASSLGQGVSQPQHF.

CDR3: CASSGRQNTEAFF. CDR3 DNA: TGTGCCAGCAGTGGCCGGCAGAACACTGAAGCTTTCTTT. The chain carries TRBV2 and TRBJ1-1; D remains ambiguous. This CDR3 is 13 amino acids long. Trimming took 4 bases from V and 1 from J, leaving 7 bases between them. Germline V gives CDR1 SNHLY, CDR2 FYNNEI.

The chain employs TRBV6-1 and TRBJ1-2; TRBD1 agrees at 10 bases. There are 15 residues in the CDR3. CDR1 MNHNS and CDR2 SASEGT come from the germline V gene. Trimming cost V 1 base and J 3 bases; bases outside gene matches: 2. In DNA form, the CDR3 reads TGTGCCAGCAGTGAAGGGGGACAGGGGTACTATGGCTACACCTTC. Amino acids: CASSEGGQGYYGYTF.

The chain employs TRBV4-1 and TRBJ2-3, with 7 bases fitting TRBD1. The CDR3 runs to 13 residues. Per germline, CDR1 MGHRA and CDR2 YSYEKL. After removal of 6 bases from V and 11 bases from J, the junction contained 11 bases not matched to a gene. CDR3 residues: CASSRTGAWVQYF. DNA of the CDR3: TGCGCCAGCAGTCGTACAGGGGCCTGGGTGCAGTATTTT.

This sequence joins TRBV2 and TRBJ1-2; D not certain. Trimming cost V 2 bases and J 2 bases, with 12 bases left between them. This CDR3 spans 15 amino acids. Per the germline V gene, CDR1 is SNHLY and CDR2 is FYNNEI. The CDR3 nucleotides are TGTGCCAGCAGTGAAACGAGGGTCCGAAACTATGGCTACACCTTC. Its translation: CASSETRVRNYGYTF.